Many counts were recorded for the clone carrying this TCR beta chain. Its antigen remains unknown. Regions amplified from RNA transcripts were the TCR beta CDR3 regions. Initially, a first-round RT-PCR of the TCR CDR3 employed the HTBI primer set. TCRdb reanalysed the multiplex PCR reads using MiXCR and keeps one entry per CDR3 protein. The sample includes 340,000 or so distinct CDR3 sequences, around 20% seen only once; the top ten take 50%. Hyperthyroidism had been newly diagnosed in patients aged 18 to 65, and its duration was under 2 months. Lactation, pregnancy, other autoimmune disease or uncontrolled infection led to exclusion of patients. The diagnoses drew upon clinical symptoms, serum thyroxine and TRAb, thyroid ultrasound and orbital computed tomography. The sample is drawn from a study of T cells in Graves' hyperthyroidism and ophthalmopathy. Study-wide findings and caveats: Most thyroid clonotypes expanded above 0.001 were also detected in blood.

Germline V gives CDR1 DFQATT, CDR2 SNEGSKA (reference sequence). CDR3 size: 15 residues. Trimming shortened V by 2 bases and J by 0 bases, and 10 bases separated the two germline ends. The receptor was isolated from a woman aged 45-65 years with Graves' hyperthyroidism. This sequence joins TRBV20-1 and TRBJ2-2; D not resolved. The sequenced sample consisted of blood. Here the CDR3 DNA reads TGCAGTGCTAGAAACAGCAATACGAACACCGGGGAGCTGTTTTTT. It yields the protein CSARNSNTNTGELFF.